What follows describes a single T cell receptor beta chain. The CDR3 covers 15 residues. The germline gives CDR1 KGHSH, CDR2 LQKENI. V was clipped by 3 bases and J by 5 bases, with 15 bases between them. The sample is drawn from a study of PD-L1 blockade in urothelial cancer. On the study more broadly: Blood was evaluated 3 weeks (second dose) and 6 weeks after therapy began.

Repertoires were generated with immunoSEQ multiplex PCR, while TCRdb's copy carries only in-frame clones and drops some. The sample lists 35,000 to 45,000 clones; 84% were seen once. The time point denotes: peripheral blood 6 weeks after treatment start. This clonotype originated in a man in his forties with urothelial cancer. Here the sequenced sample was PBMCs, taken around atezolizumab (anti-PD-L1) treatment. V is TRBV18 and J is TRBJ2-3, with TRBD2 as a possible D gene (6 bases). CDR3 DNA sequence: TGTGCCAGCTCACCGGGAGGAGGGCGGGGAGATACGCAGTATTTT. This gives the protein CASSPGGGRGDTQYF. The full variable domain, in which reference TRBV18 and TRBJ2-3 provide the parts outside the CDR3, is NAGVMQNPRHLVRRRGQEARLRCSPMKGHSHVYWYRQLPEEGLKFMVYLQKENIIDESGMPKERFSAEFPKEGPSILRIQQVVRGDSAAYFCASSPGGGRGDTQYFGPGTRLTVL.